This passage covers 2 T cell receptor beta chains from one sample sequenced in a study of T cells in Graves' hyperthyroidism and ophthalmopathy. Authors of the study amplified TCR beta CDR3 regions from RNA transcripts. A first-round RT-PCR of the TCR CDR3 used the HTBI primer set. A single record per CDR3 protein comes from TCRdb applying MiXCR to the multiplex PCR reads. The repertoire has approximately 400,000 distinct CDR3 sequences, about 14% of them found once; the top ten carry 15% to 20%. Sequenced input: blood. The origin of the receptors is a woman aged 25 to 39 with Graves' ophthalmopathy.

This clonotype was seen ten or more times. The rearrangement joins TRBV3-1 to TRBJ2-3, with D uncertain. Looked up from germline, CDR1 is LGHDT and CDR2 is YNNKEL (reference sequence). The CDR3 is 16 amino acids. Trimming cost V 0 bases and J 4 bases, with 14 bases left between them. The chain's CDR3 is CASSQEIHSGADTQYF. The CDR3 bases are TGTGCCAGCAGCCAAGAGATACATTCGGGCGCAGATACGCAGTATTTT.

J is TRBJ2-7 and V is TRBV6-1; D tentatively fits TRBD1 or TRBD2 (5 bases each). This CDR3 spans 13 amino acids. Trimming left V 5 bases short and J 2 bases short, with 10 bases between. CDR1 is MNHNS and CDR2 is SASEGT in the germline V gene. The CDR3 here is CASSKMGAYEQYF. The CDR3 coding sequence is TGTGCCAGCAGTAAAATGGGGGCCTACGAGCAGTACTTC.